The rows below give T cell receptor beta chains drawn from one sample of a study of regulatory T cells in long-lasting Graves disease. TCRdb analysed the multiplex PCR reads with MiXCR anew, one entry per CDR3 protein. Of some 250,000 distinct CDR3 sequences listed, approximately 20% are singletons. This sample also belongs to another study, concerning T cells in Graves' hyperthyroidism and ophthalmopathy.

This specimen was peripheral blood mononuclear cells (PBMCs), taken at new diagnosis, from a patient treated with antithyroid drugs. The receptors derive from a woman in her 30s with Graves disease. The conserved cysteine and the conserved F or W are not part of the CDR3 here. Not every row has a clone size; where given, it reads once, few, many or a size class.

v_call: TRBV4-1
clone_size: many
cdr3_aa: ASSSPSYNSPLH

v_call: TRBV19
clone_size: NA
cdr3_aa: ASRSGTGEATNEKLF

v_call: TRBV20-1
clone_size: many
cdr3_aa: SAEDRVSGNTIY

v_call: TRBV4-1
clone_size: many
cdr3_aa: ASSQDPWGTNSNQPQH

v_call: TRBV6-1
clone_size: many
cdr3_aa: ASRTGTSYNEQF

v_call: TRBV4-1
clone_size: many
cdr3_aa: ASSLNGRFST

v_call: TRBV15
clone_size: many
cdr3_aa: ATSRSGQGAGEQY

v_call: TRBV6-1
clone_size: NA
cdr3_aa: ASRYKKAANTGELF

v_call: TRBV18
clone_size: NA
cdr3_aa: ASSPLSTRGGDSPLH

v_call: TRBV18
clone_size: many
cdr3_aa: ASSTGGATDTQY

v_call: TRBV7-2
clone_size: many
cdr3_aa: ASSLGDLNIQY

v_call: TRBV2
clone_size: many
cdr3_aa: ASSEAGANTGELF

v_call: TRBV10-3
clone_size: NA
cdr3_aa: AISEIRQGMSGELF

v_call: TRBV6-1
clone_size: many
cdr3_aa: ASRKGRSYEQY

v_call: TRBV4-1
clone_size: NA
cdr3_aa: ASSQDLTGAREGYT

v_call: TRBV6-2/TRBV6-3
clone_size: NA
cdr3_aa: ASSYDDSSCGYT

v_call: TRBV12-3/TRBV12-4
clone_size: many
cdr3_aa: ASSSRAGYT

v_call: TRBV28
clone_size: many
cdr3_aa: ASSFTRGEAF

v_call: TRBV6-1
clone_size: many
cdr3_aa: ASSGQKSYEQY